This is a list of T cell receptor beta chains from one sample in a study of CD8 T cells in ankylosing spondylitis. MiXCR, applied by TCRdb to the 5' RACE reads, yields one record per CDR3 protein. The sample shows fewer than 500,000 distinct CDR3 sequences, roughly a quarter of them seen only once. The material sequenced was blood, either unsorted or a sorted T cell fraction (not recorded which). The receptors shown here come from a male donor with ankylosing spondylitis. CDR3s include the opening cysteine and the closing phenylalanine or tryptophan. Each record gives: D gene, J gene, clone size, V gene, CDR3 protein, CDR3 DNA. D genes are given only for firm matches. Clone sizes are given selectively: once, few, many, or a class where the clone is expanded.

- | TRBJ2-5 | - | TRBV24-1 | CATSDPNQETQYF | TGTGCCACCAGTGACCCAAACCAAGAGACCCAGTACTTC
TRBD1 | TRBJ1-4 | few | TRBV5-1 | CASSLQGALNEKLFF | TGCGCCAGCAGCTTACAGGGGGCTCTGAATGAAAAACTGTTTTTT
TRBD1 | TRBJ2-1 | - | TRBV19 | CASSMDRGSNEQFF | TGTGCCAGTAGTATGGACAGGGGCTCGAATGAGCAGTTCTTC
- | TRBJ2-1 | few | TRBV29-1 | CSVSGALIYDEQFF | TGCAGCGTGTCGGGGGCTCTCATCTACGATGAGCAGTTCTTC
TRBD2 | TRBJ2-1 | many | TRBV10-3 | CAISVGGNEQFF | TGTGCCATCAGTGTGGGAGGGAATGAGCAGTTCTTC
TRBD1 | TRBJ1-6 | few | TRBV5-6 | CASSFGQGGSPLHF | TGTGCCAGCAGTTTCGGACAGGGAGGCTCACCCCTCCACTTT
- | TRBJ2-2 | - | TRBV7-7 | CASTKNRDLPTGELFF | TGTGCCAGCACCAAGAACCGGGACCTCCCCACCGGGGAGCTGTTTTTT
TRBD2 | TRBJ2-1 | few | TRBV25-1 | CASTVAGTSVLGGNEQFF | TGTGCCAGCACAGTCGCCGGGACTAGCGTCCTAGGGGGCAATGAGCAGTTCTTC
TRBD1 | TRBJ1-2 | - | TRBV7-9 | CASSLAMDRAYGYTF | TGTGCCAGCAGCTTAGCGATGGACAGGGCTTATGGCTACACCTTC
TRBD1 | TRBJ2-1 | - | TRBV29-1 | CSVDTTGSRNEQFF | TGCAGCGTGGACACGACAGGGTCCCGCAATGAGCAGTTCTTC
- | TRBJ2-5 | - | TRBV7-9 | CASSRLTGQETQYF | TGTGCCAGCAGTCGACTAACGGGTCAAGAGACCCAGTACTTC
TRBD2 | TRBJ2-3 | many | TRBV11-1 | CASSLGISGRAGLPDTQYF | TGTGCCAGCAGCCTCGGCATCAGCGGGAGGGCCGGTTTACCGGATACGCAGTATTTT
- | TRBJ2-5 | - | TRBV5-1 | CASSLLGTSQETQYF | TGCGCCAGCAGCCTACTAGGGACTTCCCAAGAGACCCAGTACTTC
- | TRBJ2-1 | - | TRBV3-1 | CASSQVLRGEQFF | TGTGCCAGCAGCCAAGTATTACGGGGTGAGCAGTTCTTC
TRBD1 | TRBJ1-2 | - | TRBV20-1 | CSAHHGDRANYGYTF | TGCAGTGCGCACCACGGGGACAGGGCGAACTATGGCTACACCTTC
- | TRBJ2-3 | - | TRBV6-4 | CACWDRGFLAGSIDTQYF | TGTGCCTGCTGGGACAGGGGATTTCTAGCGGGGAGCATAGATACGCAGTATTTT
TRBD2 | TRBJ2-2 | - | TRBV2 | CASSFLAGDNGELFF | TGTGCCAGCAGCTTCCTAGCGGGAGATAACGGGGAGCTGTTTTTT
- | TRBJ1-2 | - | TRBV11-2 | CASSLESRSLYGYTF | TGTGCCAGCAGCTTAGAGTCCAGGAGCCTCTATGGCTACACCTTC
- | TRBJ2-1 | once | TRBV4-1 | CASSQDFRRYNEQFF | TGCGCCAGCAGCCAAGATTTCCGACGGTACAATGAGCAGTTCTTC
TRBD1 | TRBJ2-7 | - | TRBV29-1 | CSVTGQGGEQYF | TGCAGCGTTACGGGACAGGGGGGCGAGCAGTACTTC
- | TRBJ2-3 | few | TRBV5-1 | CASSSPGDHTQYF | TGCGCCAGCAGCTCTCCGGGGGACCATACGCAGTATTTT
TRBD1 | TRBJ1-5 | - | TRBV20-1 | CSAYRGDKPQHF | TGCAGTGCTTACAGGGGGGATAAGCCCCAGCATTTT
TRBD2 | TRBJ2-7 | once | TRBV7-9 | CASSTTPWGGAPHEQYF | TGTGCCAGCAGCACGACACCCTGGGGAGGGGCTCCACACGAGCAGTACTTC
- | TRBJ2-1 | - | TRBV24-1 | CATSDRRDWTNEQFF | TGTGCCACCAGTGACCGCCGGGACTGGACCAATGAGCAGTTCTTC
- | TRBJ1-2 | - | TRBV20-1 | CSASSRTGYGYTF | TGCAGTGCTAGTTCTCGAACCGGCTATGGCTACACCTTC
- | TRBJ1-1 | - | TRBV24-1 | CATRPSGALTEAFF | TGTGCCACCAGGCCGTCAGGGGCTCTCACTGAAGCTTTCTTT
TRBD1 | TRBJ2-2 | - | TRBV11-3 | CASSRTGVGAGELFF | TGTGCCAGCAGCCGGACAGGGGTCGGCGCCGGGGAGCTGTTTTTT
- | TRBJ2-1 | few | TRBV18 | CASSPLARIRDEQFF | TGTGCCAGCTCACCACTAGCACGAATTAGAGATGAGCAGTTCTTC
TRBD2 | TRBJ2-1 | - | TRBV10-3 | CAIRDRLAGANEQFF | TGTGCCATCAGGGATCGACTAGCGGGAGCTAATGAGCAGTTCTTC
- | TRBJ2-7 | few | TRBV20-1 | CSARSNEQYF | TGCAGTGCTCGAAGTAACGAGCAGTACTTC
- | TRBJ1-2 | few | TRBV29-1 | CSVDRGKRGLDGYTF | TGCAGCGTTGATCGGGGGAAGAGAGGATTGGACGGCTACACCTTC
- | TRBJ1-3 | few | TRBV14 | CASSQGWGNSGNTIYF | TGTGCCAGCAGCCAAGGATGGGGGAACTCTGGAAACACCATATATTTT
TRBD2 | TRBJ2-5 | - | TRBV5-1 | CASRRAGGGETQYF | TGCGCCAGCAGGCGAGCGGGAGGAGGCGAGACCCAGTACTTC
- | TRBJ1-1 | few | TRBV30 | CACSEGYTEAFF | TGTGCCTGCTCTGAGGGCTACACTGAAGCTTTCTTT
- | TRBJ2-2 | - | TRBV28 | CASSPWDGANTGELFF | TGTGCCAGCAGTCCCTGGGACGGTGCGAACACCGGGGAGCTGTTTTTT
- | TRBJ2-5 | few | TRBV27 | CASSFSGGRTQYF | TGTGCCAGCAGTTTCTCCGGAGGGAGGACCCAGTACTTC
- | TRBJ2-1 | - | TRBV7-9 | CASSLTAYNEQFF | TGTGCCAGCAGCTTAACTGCCTACAATGAGCAGTTCTTC
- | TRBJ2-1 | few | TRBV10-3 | CAIRRPGAGNEQFF | TGTGCCATCAGGAGGCCGGGAGCTGGCAATGAGCAGTTCTTC
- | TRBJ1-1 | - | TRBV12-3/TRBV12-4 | CAVEGRRTEAFF | TGTGCCGTCGAGGGGAGGCGGACTGAAGCTTTCTTT
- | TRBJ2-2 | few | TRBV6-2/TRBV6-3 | CASSYSPGAGELFF | TGTGCCAGCAGTTACTCGCCAGGCGCCGGGGAGCTGTTTTTT
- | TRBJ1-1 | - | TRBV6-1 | CVTHEGVNTEAFF | TGTGTGACCCACGAGGGAGTAAACACTGAAGCTTTCTTT
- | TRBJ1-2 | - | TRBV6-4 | CAISEGGCGYTF | TGTGCCATCTCGGAAGGAGGGTGCGGCTACACCTTC
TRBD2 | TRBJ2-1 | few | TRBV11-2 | CASRPGLAGDEQFF | TGTGCCAGCAGACCCGGGCTAGCGGGAGATGAGCAGTTCTTC